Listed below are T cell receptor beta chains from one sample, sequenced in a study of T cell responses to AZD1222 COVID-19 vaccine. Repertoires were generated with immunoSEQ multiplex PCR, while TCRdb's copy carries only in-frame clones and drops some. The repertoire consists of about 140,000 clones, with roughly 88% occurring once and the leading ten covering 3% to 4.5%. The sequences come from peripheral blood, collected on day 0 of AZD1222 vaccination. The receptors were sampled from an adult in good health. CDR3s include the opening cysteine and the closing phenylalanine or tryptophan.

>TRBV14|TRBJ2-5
CASSQETGRWETQYF
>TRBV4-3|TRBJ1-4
CASSPEAYRNNEKLFF
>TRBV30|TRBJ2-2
CAGEGDGNTGELFF
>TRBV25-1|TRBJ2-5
CASSENSGRVQETQYF
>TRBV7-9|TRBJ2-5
CASSLGAWQGRLQETQYF
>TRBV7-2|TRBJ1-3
CASSTGSGGNTIYF
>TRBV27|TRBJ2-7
CASSLQGTSATYEQYF
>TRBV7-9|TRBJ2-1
CASSSHPYHEQFF
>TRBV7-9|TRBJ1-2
CASSSSYGYTF
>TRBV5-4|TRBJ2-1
CASSVGTSGSLSYNEQFF
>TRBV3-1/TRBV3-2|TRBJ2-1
CASSLLALESNEQFF
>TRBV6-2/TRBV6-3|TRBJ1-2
CASSYSGGDGYTF
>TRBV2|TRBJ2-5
CASRTGTDNQETQYF
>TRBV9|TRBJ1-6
CASSVLLLNSPLHF
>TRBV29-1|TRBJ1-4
CSVVQGNEKLFF
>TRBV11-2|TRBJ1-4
CASSLQIGVSEKLFF
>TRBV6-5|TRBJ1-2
CASKLGEGGYTF